These 9 T cell receptor beta chains originate from one sample sequenced in a study of T-cell memory formation after mild COVID-19. TCRdb ran MiXCR on the 5' RACE reads and lists one entry per CDR3 protein. The sample consists of about 150,000 distinct CDR3 sequences, under 15% of them appearing once. Sequenced sample: PBMCs or a T cell subset sorted from them (not recorded which). Source of these receptors: a man aged 18-30 years who had mild COVID-19 (a few samples of this study predate the infection). Cell type and time point are not known.

This chain links TRBV5-1 with TRBJ2-3; no definite D call. This CDR3 is 14 amino acids long. Germline V gene data show CDR1 as SGHRS and CDR2 as YFSETQ. Trimming pared 0 bases from V and 2 bases from J, leaving 7 bases between. For the CDR3, the DNA is TGCGCCAGCAGCTTGGTCAAGTACACAGATACGCAGTATTTT. It yields the protein CASSLVKYTDTQYF.

J is TRBJ1-6 and V is TRBV18, with a possible D match to TRBD1 (6 bases). The germline V gene encodes CDR1 KGHSH and CDR2 LQKENI. Trimming left V 2 bases short and J 9 bases short, with 20 bases between. CDR3 length equals 17 residues. The DNA for the CDR3 is TGTGCCAGCTCACCAGGCCCAGGGACAATCCTGGGTTCACCCCTCCACTTT. It translates to CASSPGPGTILGSPLHF. Together with reference TRBV18 and TRBJ1-6, the CDR3 gives the full variable domain: NAGVMQNPRHLVRRRGQEARLRCSPMKGHSHVYWYRQLPEEGLKFMVYLQKENIIDESGMPKERFSAEFPKEGPSILRIQQVVRGDSAAYFCASSPGPGTILGSPLHFGNGTRLTVT.

The chain couples TRBV4-3 to TRBJ2-3; D is possibly TRBD1 (5 bases). The CDR3 sequence is 16 residues long. V lost 3 bases, J lost 5 bases, and 18 bases lay in between. From germline, CDR1 is LGHNA and CDR2 YSLEER. The CDR3 here is CASSQPQGTREDTQYF. In DNA, the CDR3 is TGCGCCAGCAGCCAGCCCCAGGGCACGAGAGAAGATACGCAGTATTTT.

This clonotype has a count of ten or more. V and J are TRBV6-2 or TRBV6-3 and TRBJ2-5; D is perhaps TRBD1 (6 bases). The V gene lost 4 bases and the J gene lost 1 base, with 10 bases spanning the gap. Looked up from germline, CDR1 is MNHEY and CDR2 is SVGEGT. The CDR3 is made up of 14 amino acids. The CDR3 bases are TGTGCCAGCAGTTTATCGACAGGCCAAGAGACCCAGTACTTC. It yields the protein CASSLSTGQETQYF.

This clonotype was seen a few times. CDR3 bases: TGTGCCAGCAGTTTAGGGGGGACTAGCAATGAGCAGTTCTTC. Translating it yields CASSLGGTSNEQFF. J is TRBJ2-1 and V is TRBV12-3 or TRBV12-4; 8 bases agree with TRBD2. The junction had 2 bases not matched to a gene; V was cut back by 1 base and J by 6 bases. The CDR3 length is 14 residues.

The V call is TRBV12-3 or TRBV12-4, the J call TRBJ2-2; D is possibly TRBD2 (6 bases). The CDR3 covers 16 residues. V lost 6 bases, J lost 0 bases, and 14 bases lay in between. CDR3 sequence: CASRPPGGANTGELFF. The CDR3 bases are TGTGCCAGCAGGCCTCCCGGGGGTGCGAACACCGGGGAGCTGTTTTTT.

For the CDR3, the DNA is TGTGCCAGCAGTCGGGGTCTCCGGGGGAAGTACTTC. The encoded protein is CASSRGLRGKYF. This chain uses TRBV12-3 or TRBV12-4 with TRBJ2-7, with a tentative D call TRBD2 (6 bases). This CDR3 contains 12 residues. Trimming shortened V by 5 bases and J by 11 bases, and 16 bases separated the two germline ends.

The genes are TRBV7-9 and TRBJ1-6; 9 nucleotides agree with TRBD1. Germline V CDR1 and CDR2: SEHNR, FQNEAQ (reference sequence). V gave up 6 bases and J gave up 9 bases; unmatched junction bases: 6. The length of the CDR3 is 14 residues. CDR3 in DNA: TGTGCCAGCAGGACTGGGACAGGGTTTTCACCCCTCCACTTT. It specifies CASRTGTGFSPLHF.

This clonotype has a count of ten or more. The chain joins TRBV5-1 to TRBJ2-1; D possibly corresponds to TRBD2 (5 bases). Germline assignment: CDR1 SGHRS and CDR2 YFSETQ. The CDR3 has 13 amino acids. V lost 4 bases, J lost 5 bases, and 10 bases lay in between. The CDR3 DNA reads TGCGCCAGCAGCAGCGGACGCAACAATGAGCAGTTCTTC. Translating it yields CASSSGRNNEQFF.